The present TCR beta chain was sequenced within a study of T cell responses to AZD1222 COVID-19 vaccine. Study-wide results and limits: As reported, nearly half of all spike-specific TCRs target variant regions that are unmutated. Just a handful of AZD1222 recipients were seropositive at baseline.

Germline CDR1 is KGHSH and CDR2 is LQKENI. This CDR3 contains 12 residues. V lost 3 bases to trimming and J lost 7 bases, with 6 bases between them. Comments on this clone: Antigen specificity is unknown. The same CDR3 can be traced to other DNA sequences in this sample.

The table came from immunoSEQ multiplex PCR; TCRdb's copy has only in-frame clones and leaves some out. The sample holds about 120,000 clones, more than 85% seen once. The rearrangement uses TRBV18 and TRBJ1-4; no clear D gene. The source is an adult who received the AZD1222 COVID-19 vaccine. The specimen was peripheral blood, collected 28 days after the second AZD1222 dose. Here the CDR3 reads CASSPLGEKLFF. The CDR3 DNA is TGTGCCAGCTCACCCTTAGGTGAAAAACTGTTTTTT.